This T cell receptor (beta chain) was obtained from a study of T-cell reconstitution after alpha-beta-depleted transplantation in children. The CDR3 has 15 amino acids. The V gene end was trimmed by 4 bases and the J gene end by 2 bases; junction bases not matched to a gene: 5. In germline, CDR1 is LGHNA, CDR2 YSLEER. Unique molecular identifiers were incorporated when the TCRbeta library was constructed. TCRdb reanalysed the PCR reads using MiXCR and keeps one entry per CDR3 protein. The table shows 260,000 or so distinct CDR3 sequences, with around 12% occurring only once. This clonotype has a count of ten or more.

This TCR came from a human donor who donated a stem cell graft to a child with acute lymphoblastic leukemia. The sequencing here drew on PBMCs from the stem cell graft donor, taken from the stem cell graft. This chain uses TRBV4-3 with TRBJ2-1, with 7 bases that match TRBD1. The CDR3 sequence: CASSPRDSTYNEQFF. The CDR3 DNA reads TGCGCCAGCAGCCCCCGGGACAGCACCTACAATGAGCAGTTCTTC.